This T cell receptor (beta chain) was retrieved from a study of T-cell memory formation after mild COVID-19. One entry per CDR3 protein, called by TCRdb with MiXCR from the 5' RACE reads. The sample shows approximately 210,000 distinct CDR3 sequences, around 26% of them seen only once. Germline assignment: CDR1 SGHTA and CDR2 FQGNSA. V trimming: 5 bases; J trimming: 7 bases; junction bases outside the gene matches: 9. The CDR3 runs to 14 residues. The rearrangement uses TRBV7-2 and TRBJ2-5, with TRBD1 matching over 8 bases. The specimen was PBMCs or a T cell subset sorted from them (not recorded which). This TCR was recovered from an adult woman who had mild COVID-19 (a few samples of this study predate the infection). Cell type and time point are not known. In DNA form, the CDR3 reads TGTGCCAGCAGCCATAGACAGGGGCTGGGGACCCAGTACTTC. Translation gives CASSHRQGLGTQYF.